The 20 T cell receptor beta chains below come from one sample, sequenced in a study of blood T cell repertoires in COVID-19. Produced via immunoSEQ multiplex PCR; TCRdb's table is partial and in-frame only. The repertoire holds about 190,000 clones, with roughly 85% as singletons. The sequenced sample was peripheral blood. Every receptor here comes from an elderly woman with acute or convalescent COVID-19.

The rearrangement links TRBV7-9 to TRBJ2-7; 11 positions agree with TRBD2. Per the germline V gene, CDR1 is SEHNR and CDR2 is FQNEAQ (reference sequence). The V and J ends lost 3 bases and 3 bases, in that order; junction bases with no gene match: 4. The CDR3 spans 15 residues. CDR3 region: CASSLALAGVYEQYF. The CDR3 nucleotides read TGTGCCAGCAGCTTGGCACTAGCGGGAGTCTACGAGCAGTACTTC.

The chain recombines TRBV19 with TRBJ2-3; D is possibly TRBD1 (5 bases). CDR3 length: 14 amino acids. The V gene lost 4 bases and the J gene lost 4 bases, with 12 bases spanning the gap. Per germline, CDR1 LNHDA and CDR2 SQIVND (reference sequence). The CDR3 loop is CASSTSGIPDTQYF. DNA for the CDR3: TGTGCCAGTAGTACCTCAGGGATTCCAGATACGCAGTATTTT.

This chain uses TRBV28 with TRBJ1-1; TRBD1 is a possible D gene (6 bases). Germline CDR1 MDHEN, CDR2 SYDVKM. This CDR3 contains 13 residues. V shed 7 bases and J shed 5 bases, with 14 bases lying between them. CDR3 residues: CASTTEQGTEAFF. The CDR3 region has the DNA TGTGCCAGCACCACTGAGCAGGGGACTGAAGCTTTCTTT.

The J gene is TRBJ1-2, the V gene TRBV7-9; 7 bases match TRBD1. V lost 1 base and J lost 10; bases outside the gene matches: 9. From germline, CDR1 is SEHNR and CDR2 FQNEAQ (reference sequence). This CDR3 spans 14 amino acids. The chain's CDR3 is CASSLGPRDRPYTF. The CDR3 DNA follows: TGTGCCAGCAGCTTAGGACCCCGGGACAGACCCTACACCTTC.

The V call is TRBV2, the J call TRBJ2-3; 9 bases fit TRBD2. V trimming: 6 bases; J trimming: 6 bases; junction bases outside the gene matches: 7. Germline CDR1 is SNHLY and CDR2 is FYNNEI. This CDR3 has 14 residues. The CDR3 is CASRVSGSGDTQYF. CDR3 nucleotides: TGTGCCAGCAGGGTTAGCGGGAGTGGTGATACGCAGTATTTT.

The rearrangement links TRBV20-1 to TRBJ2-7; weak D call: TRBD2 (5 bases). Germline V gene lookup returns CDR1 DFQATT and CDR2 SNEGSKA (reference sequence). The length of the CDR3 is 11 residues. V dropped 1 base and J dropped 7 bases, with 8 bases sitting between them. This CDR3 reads CSARGPGEQYF. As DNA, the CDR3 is TGCAGTGCTAGAGGCCCGGGGGAGCAGTACTTC.

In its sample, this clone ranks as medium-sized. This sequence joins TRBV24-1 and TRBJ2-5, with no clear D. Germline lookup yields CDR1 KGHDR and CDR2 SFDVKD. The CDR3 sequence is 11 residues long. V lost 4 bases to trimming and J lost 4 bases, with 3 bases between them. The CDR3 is CATSDGETQYF. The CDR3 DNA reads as TGTGCCACCAGTGACGGAGAGACCCAGTACTTC.

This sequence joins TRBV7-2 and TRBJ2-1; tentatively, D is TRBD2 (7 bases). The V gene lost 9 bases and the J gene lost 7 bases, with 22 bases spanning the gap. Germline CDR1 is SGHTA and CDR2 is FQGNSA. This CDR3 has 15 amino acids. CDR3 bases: TGTGCCAGTTCTCAAAGGGGGGGAGGATGGAATGAGCAGTTCTTC. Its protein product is CASSQRGGGWNEQFF.

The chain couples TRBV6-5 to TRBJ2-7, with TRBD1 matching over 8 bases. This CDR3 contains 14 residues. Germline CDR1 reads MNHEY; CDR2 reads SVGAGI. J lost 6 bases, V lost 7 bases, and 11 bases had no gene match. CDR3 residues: CASKAGTGPIEQYF. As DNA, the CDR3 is TGTGCCAGCAAGGCCGGGACAGGCCCTATCGAGCAGTACTTC.

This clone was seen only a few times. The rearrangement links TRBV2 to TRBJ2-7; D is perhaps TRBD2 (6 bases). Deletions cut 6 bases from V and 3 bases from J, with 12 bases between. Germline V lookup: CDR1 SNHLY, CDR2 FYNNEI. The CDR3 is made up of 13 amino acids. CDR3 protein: CASRGRGLYEQYF. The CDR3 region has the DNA TGTGCCAGCAGGGGTCGGGGACTCTACGAGCAGTACTTC.

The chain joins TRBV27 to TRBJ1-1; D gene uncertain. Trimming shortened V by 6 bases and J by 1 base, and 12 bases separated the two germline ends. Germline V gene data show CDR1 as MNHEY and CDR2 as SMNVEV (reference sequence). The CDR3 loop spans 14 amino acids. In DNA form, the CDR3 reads TGTGCCAGCAGACGGCTTGACAAGAACACTGAAGCTTTCTTT. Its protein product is CASRRLDKNTEAFF.

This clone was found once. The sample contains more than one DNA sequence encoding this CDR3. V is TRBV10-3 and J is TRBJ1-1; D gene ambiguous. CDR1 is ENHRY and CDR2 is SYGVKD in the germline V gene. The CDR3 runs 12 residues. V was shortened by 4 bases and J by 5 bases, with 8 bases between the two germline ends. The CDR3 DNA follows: TGTGCCATCAGTGGGAGCGGGACTGAAGCTTTCTTT. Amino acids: CAISGSGTEAFF.

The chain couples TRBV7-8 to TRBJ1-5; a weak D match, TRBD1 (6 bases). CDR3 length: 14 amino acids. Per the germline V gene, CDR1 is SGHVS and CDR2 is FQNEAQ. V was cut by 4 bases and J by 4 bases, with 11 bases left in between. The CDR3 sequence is CASSSRTENQPQHF. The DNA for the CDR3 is TGTGCCAGCAGCTCCCGGACAGAGAATCAGCCCCAGCATTTT.

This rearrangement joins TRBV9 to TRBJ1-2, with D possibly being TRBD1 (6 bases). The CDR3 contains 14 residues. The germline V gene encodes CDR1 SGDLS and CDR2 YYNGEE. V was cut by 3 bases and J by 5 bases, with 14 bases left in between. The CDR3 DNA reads TGTGCCAGCAGCGAGAGAGGCCAGGGGTATGGCTACACCTTC. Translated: CASSERGQGYGYTF.

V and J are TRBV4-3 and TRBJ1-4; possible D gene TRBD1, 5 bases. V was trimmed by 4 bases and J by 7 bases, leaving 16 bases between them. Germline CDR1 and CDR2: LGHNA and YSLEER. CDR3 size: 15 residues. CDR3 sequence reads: CASSRGQAMGEKLFF. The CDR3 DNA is TGCGCCAGCAGCCGGGGCCAGGCTATGGGTGAAAAACTGTTTTTT.

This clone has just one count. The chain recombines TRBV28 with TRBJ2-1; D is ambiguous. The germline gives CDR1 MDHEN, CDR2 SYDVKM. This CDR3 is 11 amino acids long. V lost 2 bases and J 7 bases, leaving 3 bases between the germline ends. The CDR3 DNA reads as TGTGCCAGCAGTTTAGAGAATGAGCAGTTCTTC. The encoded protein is CASSLENEQFF.

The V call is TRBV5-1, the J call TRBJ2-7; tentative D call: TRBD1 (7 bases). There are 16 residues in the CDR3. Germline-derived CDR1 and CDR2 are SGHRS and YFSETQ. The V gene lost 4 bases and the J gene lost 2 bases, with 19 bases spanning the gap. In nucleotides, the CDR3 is TGCGCCAGCAGCCGGAGTCCGCAGGGGGGACCCTACGAGCAGTACTTC. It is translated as CASSRSPQGGPYEQYF.

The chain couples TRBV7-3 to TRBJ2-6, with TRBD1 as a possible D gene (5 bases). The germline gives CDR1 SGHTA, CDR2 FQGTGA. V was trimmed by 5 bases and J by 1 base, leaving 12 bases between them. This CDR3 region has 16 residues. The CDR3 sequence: CASSHRQMSGANVLTF. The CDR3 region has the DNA TGTGCCAGCAGCCACAGACAGATGTCTGGGGCCAACGTCCTGACTTTC.

CDR3 amino acids: CASSYKGGSRQPQHF. Written as DNA, the CDR3 is TGTGCCAGCAGTTACAAGGGAGGGAGCCGGCAGCCCCAGCATTTT. The V and J genes are TRBV6-5 and TRBJ1-5; D not certain. The V and J ends lost 2 bases and 7 bases respectively, with 15 bases between them. The CDR3 extends over 15 amino acids. CDR1 is MNHEY and CDR2 is SVGAGI in the germline V gene.

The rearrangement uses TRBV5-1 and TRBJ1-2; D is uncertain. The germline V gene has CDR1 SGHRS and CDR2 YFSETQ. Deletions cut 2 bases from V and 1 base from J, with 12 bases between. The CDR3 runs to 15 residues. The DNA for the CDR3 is TGCGCCAGCAGCTTTGACCCTTCGGGTAACTATGGCTACACCTTC. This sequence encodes CASSFDPSGNYGYTF.